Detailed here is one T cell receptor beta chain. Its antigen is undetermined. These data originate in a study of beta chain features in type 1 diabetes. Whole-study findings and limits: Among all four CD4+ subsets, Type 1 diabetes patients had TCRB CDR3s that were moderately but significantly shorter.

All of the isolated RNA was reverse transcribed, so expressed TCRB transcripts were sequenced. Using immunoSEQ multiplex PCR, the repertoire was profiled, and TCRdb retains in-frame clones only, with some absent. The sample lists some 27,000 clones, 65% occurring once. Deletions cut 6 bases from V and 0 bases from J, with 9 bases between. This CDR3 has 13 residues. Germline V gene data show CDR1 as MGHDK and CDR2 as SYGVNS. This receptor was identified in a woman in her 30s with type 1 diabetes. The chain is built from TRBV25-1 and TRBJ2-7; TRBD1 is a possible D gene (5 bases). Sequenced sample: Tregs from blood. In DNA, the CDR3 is TGTGCCAGCAGGGGGCAGGACTCCTACGAGCAGTACTTC. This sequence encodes CASRGQDSYEQYF.